The 12 T cell receptor beta chains presented below share a single source sample, sequenced in a study of cytomegalovirus exposure and HLA in healthy donors. Use of 60 Vbeta and 13 Jbeta primers characterized the PCR. Sequenced by immunoSEQ multiplex PCR; TCRdb stores in-frame clones only, minus some. Of 160,000 or so clones in the sample, roughly 78% are singletons; the top ten hold 3.1%. Source material: PBMCs. These receptors all come from a woman aged 40 to 49 in good health and CMV-seronegative.

This clone has just a few counts. The chain uses TRBV5-4 and TRBJ2-3; tentatively, D is TRBD1 (6 bases). The CDR3 covers 15 residues. CDR1 and CDR2 from the germline V gene are SGHNT and YYREEE (reference sequence). The ends were cut back, 2 bases at V and 4 bases at J, with 14 bases in the middle. CDR3 protein: CASSFPQGGADTQYF. CDR3 DNA: TGTGCCAGCAGCTTTCCACAGGGTGGGGCAGATACGCAGTATTTT.

J is TRBJ1-2 and V is TRBV28, with D perhaps matching TRBD1 (5 bases). Trimming removed 3 bases at V and 5 bases at J, with 13 bases between. Germline assignment: CDR1 MDHEN and CDR2 SYDVKM. The CDR3 contains 14 residues. The CDR3 loop reads CASSFGGGLYGYTF. Here the CDR3 DNA reads TGTGCCAGCAGTTTCGGGGGTGGTTTATATGGCTACACCTTC.

The V call is TRBV7-6, the J call TRBJ2-2; TRBD2 matches at 8 bases. CDR1 and CDR2 (germline): SGHVS, FNYEAQ. The CDR3 has 17 residues. Trimming took 3 bases from V and 8 from J; bases not matched to a gene: 14. The CDR3 DNA reads as TGTGCCAGCAGCTTCTCCCTCGGTAGCGGGGTACAGGGGGAGCTGTTTTTT. It is translated as CASSFSLGSGVQGELFF.

The chain uses TRBV4-2 and TRBJ2-6; 8 bases agree with TRBD1. The V segment lost 0 bases and the J segment 0 bases; nucleotides outside the gene matches: 4. This CDR3 is built from 18 residues. Germline V CDR1 and CDR2: LGHNA, YNFKEQ. The CDR3 nucleotides are TGTGCCAGCAGCCAAGATCACAGGGGGAGCTCTGGGGCCAACGTCCTGACTTTC. This encodes CASSQDHRGSSGANVLTF.

In nucleotides, the CDR3 is TGTGCCAGCAGCCCCAGGGCCCGGGGGGGTAACACTGAAGCTTTCTTT. Amino acids: CASSPRARGGNTEAFF. The V and J genes are TRBV7-8 and TRBJ1-1, with a possible D match to TRBD1 (5 bases). Germline CDR1 reads SGHVS; CDR2 reads FQNEAQ. The V gene lost 5 bases and the J gene lost 2 bases, with 18 bases spanning the gap. CDR3 length: 16 residues.

J is TRBJ2-7 and V is TRBV5-1; D not resolved. CDR1 and CDR2 (germline): SGHRS, YFSETQ. The CDR3 totals 14 residues. Trimming took off 5 bases at V and 2 bases at J, with 14 bases between the two ends. For the CDR3, the DNA is TGCGCCAGCAGGTCCCCCGAACAGACCTACGAGCAGTACTTC. Amino acid sequence: CASRSPEQTYEQYF.

In its sample, this clone was seen a few times. V and J are TRBV27 and TRBJ2-1; possible D gene TRBD1, 6 bases. The CDR3 loop spans 15 amino acids. Germline CDR1 and CDR2: MNHEY and SMNVEV (reference sequence). V was clipped by 6 bases and J by 2 bases, with 14 bases between them. The CDR3 is CASRQEGHPYNEQFF. The DNA of the CDR3 is TGTGCCAGCAGGCAAGAGGGACACCCCTACAATGAGCAGTTCTTC.

V gene TRBV28 combines with J gene TRBJ1-2, with 8 bases aligning to TRBD1. The CDR3 extends over 15 amino acids. Trimming took 6 bases from V and 4 from J; bases not matched to a gene: 10. Per germline, CDR1 MDHEN and CDR2 SYDVKM. This CDR3 is CASSSTGTGLYGYTF. The DNA of the CDR3 is TGTGCCAGCAGCTCTACCGGGACAGGCCTCTATGGCTACACCTTC.

The V gene is TRBV6-6, the J gene TRBJ1-2; 9 bases line up with TRBD1. J was trimmed by 8 bases and V by 5 bases; bases with no gene match: 6. Germline CDR1 MNHNY, CDR2 SVGAGI (reference sequence). The CDR3 extends over 13 amino acids. DNA of the CDR3: TGTGCCAGCAGTCTTGGGACAGGGAACGGCTACACCTTC. As protein: CASSLGTGNGYTF.

The chain has TRBV29-1 and TRBJ2-1; 8 positions match TRBD2. The CDR3 is 13 residues long. Germline V gene lookup returns CDR1 SQVTM and CDR2 ANQGSEA. With V trimmed by 4 bases and J by 8 bases, 7 bases remained unmatched. The CDR3 nucleotides read TGCAGCGTTGGGGCGGGGGGCTTCTATGAGCAGTTCTTC. As protein: CSVGAGGFYEQFF.

The V and J genes are TRBV14 and TRBJ2-7; D is perhaps TRBD2 (6 bases). The germline V and J ends were trimmed by 1 base and 5 bases, with 18 bases remaining between them. CDR1 is SGHDN and CDR2 is FVKESK in the germline V gene. The CDR3 is 16 residues long. CDR3 protein: CASSQGGAGGLDEQYF. The CDR3 bases are TGTGCCAGCAGCCAAGGTGGGGCAGGAGGGTTGGACGAGCAGTACTTC.

This clone occurred once. The chain carries TRBV2 and TRBJ2-7; 7 bases map to TRBD1. The CDR3 extends over 16 amino acids. Trimming took 6 bases from V and 3 from J; bases not matched to a gene: 14. Germline V gene data show CDR1 as SNHLY and CDR2 as FYNNEI. CDR3: CASRGSGTAFLYEQYF. CDR3 sequence (DNA): TGTGCCAGCAGGGGTTCCGGGACAGCCTTTCTCTACGAGCAGTACTTC.